Below, 26 T cell receptor beta chains from the same sample are listed, as sequenced in a study of technical replicates of blood from several donors. Data came from immunoSEQ multiplex PCR; TCRdb stores just in-frame clones and leaves some out. The sample carries roughly 85,000 clones, 94% recorded once. The sequenced sample consisted of T cells isolated from PBMCs. Receptors were obtained from a human donor in good health.

The chain carries TRBV9 and TRBJ2-1; 10 nucleotides line up with TRBD2. V lost 0 bases, J lost 4 bases, and 1 base stayed unmatched. The CDR3 length is 15 residues. CDR1 is SGDLS, CDR2 YYNGEE, per germline. CDR3 protein: CASSVASGGYNEQFF. In DNA, the CDR3 is TGTGCCAGCAGCGTAGCTAGCGGGGGATACAATGAGCAGTTCTTC.

This clone showed up just a few times. The rearrangement links TRBV28 to TRBJ2-7; D is possibly TRBD1 (6 bases). The germline gives CDR1 MDHEN, CDR2 SYDVKM. This CDR3 contains 13 residues. Trimming shortened V by 6 bases and J by 1 base, and 10 bases separated the two germline ends. The CDR3 nucleotides read TGTGCCAGCAGCAGGGGTAATTCCTACGAGCAGTACTTC. The encoded protein is CASSRGNSYEQYF.

This sequence joins TRBV2 and TRBJ2-7; the D gene is possibly TRBD1 (6 bases). CDR1 and CDR2 from the germline V gene are SNHLY and FYNNEI. V lost 4 bases to trimming and J lost 4 bases, with 17 bases between them. CDR3 size: 15 residues. This CDR3 is CASSGGGQGDYEQYF. The DNA of the CDR3 is TGTGCCAGCAGTGGAGGGGGACAAGGGGATTACGAGCAGTACTTC.

V gene TRBV7-6 combines with J gene TRBJ2-7; D assignment may be TRBD1 or TRBD2 (9 bases each). Germline CDR1 and CDR2: SGHVS and FNYEAQ. The CDR3 consists of 17 residues. The V end was cut by 3 bases, the J end by 2 bases, with 20 bases between. In DNA form, the CDR3 reads TGTGCCAGCAGCTTGACAGGGGGGCGGACTAGCGCCTACGAGCAGTACTTC. Amino acids: CASSLTGGRTSAYEQYF.

The chain recombines TRBV30 with TRBJ2-7; weak D call: TRBD1 (6 bases). Looked up from germline, CDR1 is GTSNPN and CDR2 is SVGIG (reference sequence). Trimming removed 1 base from V and 5 bases from J, with 12 bases in between. This CDR3 region has 13 residues. CDR3 in DNA: TGTGCCTGGAGTGCCACAGGGTACCACGAGCAGTACTTC. Residues: CAWSATGYHEQYF. The full variable domain, rest sourced from reference TRBV30 and TRBJ2-7, is SQTIHQWPATLVQPVGSPLSLECTVEGTSNPNLYWYRQAAGRGLQLLFYSVGIGQISSEVPQNLSASRPQDRQFILSSKKLLLSDSGFYLCAWSATGYHEQYFGPGTRLTVT.

The rearrangement links TRBV27 to TRBJ1-2; D unresolved. The CDR3 is made up of 15 amino acids. Looked up from germline, CDR1 is MNHEY and CDR2 is SMNVEV (reference sequence). V lost 6 bases and J lost 3, with 17 bases in between. In nucleotides, the CDR3 is TGTGCCAGCAGCTCAGGTCGGGGAGAAGACTATGGCTACACCTTC. Translated, it gives CASSSGRGEDYGYTF.

V is TRBV4-1 and J is TRBJ2-4, with TRBD1 identical over 7 bases. V was pared by 3 bases and J by 6 bases, with 14 bases of the junction left unmatched. The CDR3 is made up of 17 amino acids. CDR1 and CDR2 from the germline V gene are MGHRA and YSYEKL. In nucleotides, the CDR3 is TGCGCCAGCAGCCACTCGGGTTATGACAGGGTGGGAAACATTCAGTACTTC. Its protein is CASSHSGYDRVGNIQYF.

The V and J genes are TRBV5-1 and TRBJ2-3; 8 nucleotides align to TRBD1. The CDR3 is made up of 15 amino acids. Trimming took 0 bases from V and 5 from J; bases not matched to a gene: 5. In germline, CDR1 is SGHRS, CDR2 YFSETQ. CDR3 region: CASSLVGTGGDTQYF. The CDR3 coding sequence is TGCGCCAGCAGCTTGGTGGGGACAGGAGGAGATACGCAGTATTTT.

This clone came up once. The rearrangement uses TRBV6-5 and TRBJ2-3; 9 bases agree with TRBD1. The ends lost 2 bases at V and 2 bases at J; junction bases unmatched: 2. The germline gives CDR1 MNHEY, CDR2 SVGAGI. The CDR3 runs 15 residues. Here the CDR3 reads CASSYGQGPTDTQYF. The DNA of the CDR3 is TGTGCCAGCAGTTACGGACAGGGGCCCACAGATACGCAGTATTTT.

The chain couples TRBV11-1 to TRBJ2-7; D remains unclear. In germline, CDR1 is SGHAT, CDR2 FQDESV (reference sequence). Trimming pared 2 bases from V and 7 bases from J, leaving 9 bases between. The CDR3 is 12 residues long. The CDR3 reads CASSLIAEEQYF. The CDR3 DNA is TGTGCCAGCAGCTTAATTGCCGAGGAGCAGTACTTC.

The chain uses TRBV19 and TRBJ1-2; D unresolved. The germline V gene encodes CDR1 LNHDA and CDR2 SQIVND (reference sequence). V gave up 0 bases and J gave up 4 bases, with 9 bases separating them. The CDR3 loop spans 14 amino acids. This CDR3 reads CASSIEETGYGYTF. The DNA for the CDR3 is TGTGCCAGTAGTATAGAGGAGACGGGCTATGGCTACACCTTC.

This sequence joins TRBV12-5 and TRBJ2-7, with TRBD1 matching 8 bases. The CDR3 spans 13 residues. Germline V lookup: CDR1 LGHNT, CDR2 FRNRAP. The V and J ends lost 2 bases and 6 bases, in that order; junction bases with no gene match: 3. CDR3 protein: CASGLWTGREQYF. For the CDR3, the DNA is TGTGCTAGTGGTTTGTGGACAGGGCGCGAGCAGTACTTC.

This sequence joins TRBV18 and TRBJ1-1, with 8 bases fitting TRBD1. CDR1 and CDR2 (germline): KGHSH, LQKENI. Trimming removed 3 bases from V and 4 bases from J; junction bases left unmatched: 16. This CDR3 has 18 residues. CDR3 coding DNA: TGTGCCAGCTCACCGCTTAACCCGACAGGGGCTTGGGGCACTGAAGCTTTCTTT. Translating gives CASSPLNPTGAWGTEAFF. Together with reference TRBV18 and TRBJ1-1, the CDR3 gives the full variable domain: NAGVMQNPRHLVRRRGQEARLRCSPMKGHSHVYWYRQLPEEGLKFMVYLQKENIIDESGMPKERFSAEFPKEGPSILRIQQVVRGDSAAYFCASSPLNPTGAWGTEAFFGQGTRLTVV.

The genes are TRBV28 and TRBJ1-4, with D hard to call. CDR1 and CDR2 (germline): MDHEN, SYDVKM. The CDR3 loop spans 18 amino acids. Trimming left V 3 bases short and J 1 base short, with 18 bases between. The chain's CDR3 is CASSFPLGGALTNEKLFF. Here the CDR3 DNA reads TGTGCCAGCAGTTTTCCCCTCGGTGGTGCCCTAACTAATGAAAAACTGTTTTTT.

The chain combines TRBV27 with TRBJ2-6, with D hard to call. The CDR3 contains 13 residues. The V and J ends lost 2 bases and 3 bases respectively, with 2 bases between them. In germline, CDR1 is MNHEY, CDR2 SMNVEV (reference sequence). This CDR3 is CASSLHGANVLTF. The CDR3 DNA sequence: TGTGCCAGCAGTTTACATGGGGCCAACGTCCTGACTTTC.

The J gene is TRBJ2-1, the V gene TRBV2; 7 nucleotides match TRBD2. Germline V lookup: CDR1 SNHLY, CDR2 FYNNEI. The CDR3 has 16 residues. The ends lost 1 base at V and 3 bases at J; junction bases unmatched: 6. In nucleotides, the CDR3 is TGTGCCAGCAGTGAAGATGTCGGGGGGAGCTACAATGAGCAGTTCTTC. This encodes CASSEDVGGSYNEQFF.

CDR3 sequence (DNA): TGTGCCAGCAGCTGGCTGGGACAACAGGATGGCTACACCTTC. It translates to CASSWLGQQDGYTF. This chain uses TRBV5-4 with TRBJ1-2; weak D call: TRBD1 (6 bases). This CDR3 spans 14 amino acids. CDR1 is SGHNT, CDR2 YYREEE, per germline (reference sequence). V was trimmed by 3 bases and J by 6 bases, leaving 15 bases between them.

The chain joins TRBV28 to TRBJ1-2, with a tentative D call TRBD1 (5 bases). The germline V gene has CDR1 MDHEN and CDR2 SYDVKM. This CDR3 is built from 17 residues. The ends were cut back, 3 bases at V and 1 base at J, with 18 bases in the middle. The CDR3 DNA sequence: TGTGCCAGCAGTTTTATCTCCCCAACAGGCGGTAACTATGGCTACACCTTC. Protein product: CASSFISPTGGNYGYTF.

This clone appeared a few times. The chain is built from TRBV4-1 and TRBJ1-1; D remains unclear. CDR3 size: 17 residues. V lost 3 bases, J lost 4 bases, and 21 bases lay in between. CDR1 is MGHRA, CDR2 YSYEKL, per germline. CDR3 protein: CASSQGSGSQKFTEAFF. Written as DNA, the CDR3 is TGCGCCAGCAGCCAGGGTTCCGGGTCCCAAAAGTTCACTGAAGCTTTCTTT.

This clone was detected once. V gene TRBV19 combines with J gene TRBJ1-3; no clear D. The ends were cut back, 1 base at V and 0 bases at J, with 10 bases in the middle. Germline values: CDR1 LNHDA, CDR2 SQIVND (reference sequence). This CDR3 is built from 16 residues. Here the CDR3 reads CASSIAGSRSGNTIYF. DNA for the CDR3: TGTGCCAGTAGTATAGCGGGATCGCGCTCTGGAAACACCATATATTTT. The complete variable domain, with remaining parts taken from reference TRBV19 and TRBJ1-3, reads DGGITQSPKYLFRKEGQNVTLSCEQNLNHDAMYWYRQDPGQGLRLIYYSQIVNDFQKGDIAEGYSVSREKKESFPLTVTSAQKNPTAFYLCASSIAGSRSGNTIYFGEGSWLTVV.

In DNA form, the CDR3 reads TGTGCCAGCAGCTTGGCCGGTGTTAGCTCCTACAATGAGCAGTTCTTC. Translating it yields CASSLAGVSSYNEQFF. This chain connects TRBV5-6 to TRBJ2-1; D is unresolved. The CDR3 consists of 16 residues. The V gene's germline CDR1 is SGHDT and CDR2 YYEEEE. V gave up 0 bases and J gave up 0 bases, with 10 bases separating them.

In this sample, this clone turned up a few times. The chain is built from TRBV30 and TRBJ1-1; no definite D call. Germline lookup yields CDR1 GTSNPN and CDR2 SVGIG (reference sequence). Between the trimmed V and J ends, which lost 1 base and 1 base, there was a span of 7 bases. This CDR3 is built from 13 residues. CDR3 sequence reads: CAWSDGPNTEAFF. Written as DNA, the CDR3 is TGTGCCTGGAGTGATGGGCCGAACACTGAAGCTTTCTTT.

The chain uses TRBV6-5 and TRBJ2-5, with TRBD2 matching 12 bases. Germline values: CDR1 MNHEY, CDR2 SVGAGI. The J segment lost 6 bases and the V segment lost 4 bases, leaving 3 bases of the junction unmatched. This CDR3 has 14 amino acids. CDR3 residues: CASSWTSGVQTQYF. For the CDR3, the DNA is TGTGCCAGCAGTTGGACTAGCGGGGTGCAGACCCAGTACTTC.

The chain combines TRBV10-3 with TRBJ2-3; no definite D call. Germline CDR1 ENHRY, CDR2 SYGVKD. The germline V and J ends were trimmed by 9 bases and 2 bases, with 6 bases remaining between them. CDR3 size: 11 residues. In DNA form, the CDR3 reads TGTGCCATTAAATCCACAGATACGCAGTATTTT. It translates to CAIKSTDTQYF.

This rearrangement joins TRBV13 to TRBJ2-5; TRBD2 matches 12 bases. V dropped 4 bases and J dropped 3; count of bases not matched to a gene: 6. This CDR3 contains 16 residues. Germline V gene sequence: CDR1 PRHDT, CDR2 FYEKMQ (reference sequence). The CDR3 sequence: CASSSTGLAGKETQYF. CDR3 DNA sequence: TGTGCCAGCAGCTCAACCGGACTAGCGGGGAAAGAGACCCAGTACTTC.

On this clone itself: Within the sample, other DNA sequences also encode this same CDR3. This chain joins TRBV6-5 and TRBJ1-5; tentatively, D is TRBD1 (6 bases). Trimming took 8 bases from V and 2 from J, leaving 13 bases between them. In germline, CDR1 is MNHEY, CDR2 SVGAGI. There are 14 residues in the CDR3. The CDR3 sequence: CASARGRGNQPQHF. As DNA, the CDR3 is TGTGCCAGCGCCAGGGGCCGGGGCAATCAGCCCCAGCATTTT.